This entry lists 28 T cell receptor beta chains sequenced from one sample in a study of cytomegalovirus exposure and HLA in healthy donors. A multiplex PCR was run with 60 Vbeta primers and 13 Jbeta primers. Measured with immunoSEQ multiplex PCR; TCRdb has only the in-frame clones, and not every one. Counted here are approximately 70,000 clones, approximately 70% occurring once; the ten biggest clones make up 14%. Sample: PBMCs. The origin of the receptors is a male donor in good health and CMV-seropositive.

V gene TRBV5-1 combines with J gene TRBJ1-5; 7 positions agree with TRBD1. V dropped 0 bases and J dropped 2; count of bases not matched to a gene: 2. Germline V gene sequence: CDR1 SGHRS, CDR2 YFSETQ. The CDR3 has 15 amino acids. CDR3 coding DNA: TGCGCCAGCAGCTTGGGGACAGGACGCAATCAGCCCCAGCATTTT. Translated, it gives CASSLGTGRNQPQHF.

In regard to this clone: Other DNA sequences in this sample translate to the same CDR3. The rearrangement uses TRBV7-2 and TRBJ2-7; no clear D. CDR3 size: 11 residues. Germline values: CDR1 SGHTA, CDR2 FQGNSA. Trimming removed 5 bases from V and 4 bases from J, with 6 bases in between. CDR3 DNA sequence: TGTGCCAGCAGCCTCAGGTACGAGCAGTACTTC. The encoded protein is CASSLRYEQYF.

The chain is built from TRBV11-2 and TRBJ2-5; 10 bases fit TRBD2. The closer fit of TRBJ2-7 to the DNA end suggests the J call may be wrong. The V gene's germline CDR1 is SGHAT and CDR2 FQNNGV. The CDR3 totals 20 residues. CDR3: CASSLESYASGGPYSYEQYF. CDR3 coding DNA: TGTGCCAGCAGCTTAGAAAGTTATGCTAGCGGGGGACCCTACTCCTACGAGCAGTACTTC.

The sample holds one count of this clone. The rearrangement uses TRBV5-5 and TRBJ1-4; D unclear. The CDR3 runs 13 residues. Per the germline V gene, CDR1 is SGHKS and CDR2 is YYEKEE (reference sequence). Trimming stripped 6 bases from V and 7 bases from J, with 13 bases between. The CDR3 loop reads CASKRSGGEKLFF. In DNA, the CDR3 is TGTGCCAGCAAGCGGTCAGGAGGTGAAAAACTGTTTTTT.

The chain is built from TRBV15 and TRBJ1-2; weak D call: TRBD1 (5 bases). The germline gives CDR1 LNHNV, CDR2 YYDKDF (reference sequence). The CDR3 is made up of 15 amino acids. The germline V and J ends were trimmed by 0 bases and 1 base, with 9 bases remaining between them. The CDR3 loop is CATSRDKTVNYGYTF. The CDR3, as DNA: TGTGCCACCAGCAGAGATAAGACAGTTAACTATGGCTACACCTTC. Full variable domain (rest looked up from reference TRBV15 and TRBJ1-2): DAMVIQNPRYQVTQFGKPVTLSCSQTLNHNVMYWYQQKSSQAPKLLFHYYDKDFNNEADTPDNFQSRRPNTSFCFLDIRSPGLGDTAMYLCATSRDKTVNYGYTFGSGTRLTVV.

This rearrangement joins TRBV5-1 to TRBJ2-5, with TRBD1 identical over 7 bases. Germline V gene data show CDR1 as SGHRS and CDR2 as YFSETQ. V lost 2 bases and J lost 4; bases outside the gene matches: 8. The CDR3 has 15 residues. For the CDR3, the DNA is TGCGCCAGCAGCTTCTCTCCGACAGGGCGAGAGACCCAGTACTTC. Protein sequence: CASSFSPTGRETQYF.

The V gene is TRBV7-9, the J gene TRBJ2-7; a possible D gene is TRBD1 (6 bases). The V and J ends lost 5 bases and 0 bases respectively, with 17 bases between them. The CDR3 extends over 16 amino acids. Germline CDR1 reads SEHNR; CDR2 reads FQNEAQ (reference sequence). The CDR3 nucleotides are TGTGCCAGCAGCCCCAGGGGTTACGGGGACTCCTACGAGCAGTACTTC. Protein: CASSPRGYGDSYEQYF.

CDR3 in amino acids: CSVAQGSGNTIYF. The DNA for the CDR3 is TGCAGCGTTGCACAGGGATCTGGAAACACCATATATTTT. The genes are TRBV29-1 and TRBJ1-3; the D gene is possibly TRBD1 (6 bases). CDR3 size: 13 residues. Deletions cut 4 bases from V and 1 base from J, with 8 bases between. The germline gives CDR1 SQVTM, CDR2 ANQGSEA.

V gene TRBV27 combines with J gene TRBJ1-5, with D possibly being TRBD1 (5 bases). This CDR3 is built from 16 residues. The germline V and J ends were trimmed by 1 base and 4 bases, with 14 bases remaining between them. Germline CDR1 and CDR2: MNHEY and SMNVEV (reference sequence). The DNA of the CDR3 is TGTGCCAGCAGTTTATTCCCCGGAGGGGAAAATCAGCCCCAGCATTTT. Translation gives CASSLFPGGENQPQHF.

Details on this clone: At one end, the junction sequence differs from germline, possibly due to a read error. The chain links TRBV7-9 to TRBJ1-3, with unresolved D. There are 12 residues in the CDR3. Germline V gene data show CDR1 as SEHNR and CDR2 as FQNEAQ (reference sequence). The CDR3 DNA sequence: TGTTCCAGCAGCAGCCTTGGAAACACCATATATTTT. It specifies CSSSSLGNTIYF.

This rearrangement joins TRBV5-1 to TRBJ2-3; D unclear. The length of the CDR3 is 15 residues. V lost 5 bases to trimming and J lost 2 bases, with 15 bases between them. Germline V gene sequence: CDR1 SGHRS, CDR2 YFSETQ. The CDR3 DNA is TGCGCCAGCAGACAAGCGCTGGCTGCCACAGATACGCAGTATTTT. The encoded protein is CASRQALAATDTQYF.

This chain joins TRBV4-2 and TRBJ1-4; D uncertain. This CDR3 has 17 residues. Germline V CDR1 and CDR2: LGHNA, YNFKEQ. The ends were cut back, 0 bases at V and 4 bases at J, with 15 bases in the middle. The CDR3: CASSQEGDGRYNEKLFF. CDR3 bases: TGTGCCAGCAGCCAAGAGGGAGACGGTAGATATAATGAAAAACTGTTTTTT.

The CDR3 region is CASSLRHGSDEQFF. CDR3 in DNA: TGTGCCAGCAGCTTACGACATGGGTCCGATGAGCAGTTCTTC. The chain has TRBV7-2 and TRBJ2-1; D unclear. Germline V lookup: CDR1 SGHTA, CDR2 FQGNSA. V shed 2 bases and J shed 8 bases, with 13 bases lying between them. The CDR3 consists of 14 residues.

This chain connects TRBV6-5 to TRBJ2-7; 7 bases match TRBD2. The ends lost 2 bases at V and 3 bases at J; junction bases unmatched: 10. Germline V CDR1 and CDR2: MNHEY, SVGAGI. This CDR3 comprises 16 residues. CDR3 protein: CASSYGGPGGVYEQYF. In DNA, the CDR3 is TGTGCCAGCAGTTACGGGGGACCGGGGGGAGTCTACGAGCAGTACTTC.

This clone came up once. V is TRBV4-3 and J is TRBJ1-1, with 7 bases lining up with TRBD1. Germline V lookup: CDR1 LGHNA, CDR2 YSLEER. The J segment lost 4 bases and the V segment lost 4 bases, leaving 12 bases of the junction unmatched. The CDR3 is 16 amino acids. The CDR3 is CASSPGTANYFTEAFF. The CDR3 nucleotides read TGCGCCAGCAGCCCCGGGACAGCAAACTACTTCACTGAAGCTTTCTTT.

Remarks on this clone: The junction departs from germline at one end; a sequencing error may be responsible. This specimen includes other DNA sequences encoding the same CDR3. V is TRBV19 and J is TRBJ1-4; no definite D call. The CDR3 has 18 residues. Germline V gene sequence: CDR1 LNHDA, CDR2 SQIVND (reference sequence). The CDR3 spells CASSSRHPAPPTNEKLFF. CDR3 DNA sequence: TGTGCTAGTAGCTCGCGACACCCCGCACCTCCAACTAATGAAAAACTGTTTTTT.

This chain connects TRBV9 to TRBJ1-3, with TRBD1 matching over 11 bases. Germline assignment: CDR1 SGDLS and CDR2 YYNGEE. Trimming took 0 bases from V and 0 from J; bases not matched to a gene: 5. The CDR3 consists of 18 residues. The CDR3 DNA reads TGTGCCAGCAGCGTAGGGGGACAGGGGGGATTCTCTGGAAACACCATATATTTT. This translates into CASSVGGQGGFSGNTIYF.

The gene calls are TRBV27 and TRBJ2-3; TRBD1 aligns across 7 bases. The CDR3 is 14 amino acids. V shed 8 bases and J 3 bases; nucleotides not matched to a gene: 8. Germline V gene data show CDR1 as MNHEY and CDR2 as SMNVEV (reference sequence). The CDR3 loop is CASWPDRWTDTQYF. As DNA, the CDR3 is TGTGCCAGCTGGCCGGACAGGTGGACAGATACGCAGTATTTT.

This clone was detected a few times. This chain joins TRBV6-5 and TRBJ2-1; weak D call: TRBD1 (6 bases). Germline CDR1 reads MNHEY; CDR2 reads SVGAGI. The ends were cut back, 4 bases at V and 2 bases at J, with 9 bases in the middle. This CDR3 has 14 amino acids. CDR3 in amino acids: CASSSWGPYNEQFF. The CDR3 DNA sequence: TGTGCCAGCAGTTCTTGGGGGCCCTACAATGAGCAGTTCTTC.

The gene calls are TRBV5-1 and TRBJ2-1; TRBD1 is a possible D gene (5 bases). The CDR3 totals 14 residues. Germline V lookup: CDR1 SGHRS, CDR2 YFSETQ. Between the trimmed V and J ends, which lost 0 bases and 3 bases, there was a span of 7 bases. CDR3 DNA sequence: TGCGCCAGCAGCTTGGTTCAGGGCTACAATGAGCAGTTCTTC. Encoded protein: CASSLVQGYNEQFF.

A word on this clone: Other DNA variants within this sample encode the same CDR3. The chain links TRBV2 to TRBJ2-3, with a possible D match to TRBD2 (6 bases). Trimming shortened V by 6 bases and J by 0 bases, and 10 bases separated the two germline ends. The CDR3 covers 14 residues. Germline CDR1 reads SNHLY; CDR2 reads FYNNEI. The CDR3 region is CASSGGLSTDTQYF. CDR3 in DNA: TGTGCCAGCAGCGGGGGACTGAGCACAGATACGCAGTATTTT. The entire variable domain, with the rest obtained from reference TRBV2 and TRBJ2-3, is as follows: EPEVTQTPSHQVTQMGQEVILRCVPISNHLYFYWYRQILGQKVEFLVSFYNNEISEKSEIFDDQFSVERPDGSNFTLKIRSTKLEDSAMYFCASSGGLSTDTQYFGPGTRLTVL.

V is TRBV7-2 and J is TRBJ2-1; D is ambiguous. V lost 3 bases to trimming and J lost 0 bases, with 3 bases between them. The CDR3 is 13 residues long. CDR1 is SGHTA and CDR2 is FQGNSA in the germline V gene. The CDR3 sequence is CASSFSSYNEQFF. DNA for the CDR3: TGTGCCAGCAGCTTTAGCTCCTACAATGAGCAGTTCTTC. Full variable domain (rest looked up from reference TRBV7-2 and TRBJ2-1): GAGVSQSPSNKVTEKGKDVELRCDPISGHTALYWYRQSLGQGLEFLIYFQGNSAPDKSGLPSDRFSAERTGGSVSTLTIQRTQQEDSAVYLCASSFSSYNEQFFGPGTRLTVL.

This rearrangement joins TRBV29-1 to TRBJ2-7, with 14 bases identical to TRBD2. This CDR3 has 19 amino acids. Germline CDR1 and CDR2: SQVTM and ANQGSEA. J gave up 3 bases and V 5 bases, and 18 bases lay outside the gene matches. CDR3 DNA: TGCAGCGTTTTGGGGCCCCTCGGGACTAGCGGGAGTTTATACTACGAGCAGTACTTC. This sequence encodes CSVLGPLGTSGSLYYEQYF.

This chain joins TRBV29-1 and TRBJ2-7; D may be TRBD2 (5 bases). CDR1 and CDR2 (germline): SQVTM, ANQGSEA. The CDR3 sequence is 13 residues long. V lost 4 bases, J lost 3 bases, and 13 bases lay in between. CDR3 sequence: CSVGGVVYYEQYF. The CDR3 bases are TGCAGCGTTGGGGGAGTCGTTTACTACGAGCAGTACTTC.

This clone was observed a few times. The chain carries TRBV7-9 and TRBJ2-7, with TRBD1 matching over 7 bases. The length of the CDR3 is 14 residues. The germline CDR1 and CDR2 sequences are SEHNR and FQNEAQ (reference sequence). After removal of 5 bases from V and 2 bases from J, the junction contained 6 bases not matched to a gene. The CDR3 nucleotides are TGTGCCAGCAGCACCGGGACAGCTGCCTACGAGCAGTACTTC. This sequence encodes CASSTGTAAYEQYF.

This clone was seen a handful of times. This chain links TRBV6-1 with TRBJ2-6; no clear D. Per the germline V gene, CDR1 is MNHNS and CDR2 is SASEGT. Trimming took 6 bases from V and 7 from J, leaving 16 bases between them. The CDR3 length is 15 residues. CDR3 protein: CASSDPLLRANVLTF. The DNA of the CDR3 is TGTGCCAGCAGCGATCCACTTTTGAGAGCCAACGTCCTGACTTTC.

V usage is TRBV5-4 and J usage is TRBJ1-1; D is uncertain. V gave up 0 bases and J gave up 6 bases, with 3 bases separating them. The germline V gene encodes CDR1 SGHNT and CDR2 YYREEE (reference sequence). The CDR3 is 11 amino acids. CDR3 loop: CASSLAAEAFF. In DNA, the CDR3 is TGTGCCAGCAGCTTGGCCGCTGAAGCTTTCTTT. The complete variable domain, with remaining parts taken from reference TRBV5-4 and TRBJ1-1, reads ETGVTQSPTHLIKTRGQQVTLRCSSQSGHNTVSWYQQALGQGPQFIFQYYREEENGRGNFPPRFSGLQFPNYSSELNVNALELDDSALYLCASSLAAEAFFGQGTRLTVV.

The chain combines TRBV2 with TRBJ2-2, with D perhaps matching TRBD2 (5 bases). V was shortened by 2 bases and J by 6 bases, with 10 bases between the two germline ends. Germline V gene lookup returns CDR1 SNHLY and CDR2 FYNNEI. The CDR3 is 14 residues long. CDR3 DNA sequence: TGTGCCAGCAGTGAAATCGGGGTATCCGGGGAGCTGTTTTTT. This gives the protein CASSEIGVSGELFF.